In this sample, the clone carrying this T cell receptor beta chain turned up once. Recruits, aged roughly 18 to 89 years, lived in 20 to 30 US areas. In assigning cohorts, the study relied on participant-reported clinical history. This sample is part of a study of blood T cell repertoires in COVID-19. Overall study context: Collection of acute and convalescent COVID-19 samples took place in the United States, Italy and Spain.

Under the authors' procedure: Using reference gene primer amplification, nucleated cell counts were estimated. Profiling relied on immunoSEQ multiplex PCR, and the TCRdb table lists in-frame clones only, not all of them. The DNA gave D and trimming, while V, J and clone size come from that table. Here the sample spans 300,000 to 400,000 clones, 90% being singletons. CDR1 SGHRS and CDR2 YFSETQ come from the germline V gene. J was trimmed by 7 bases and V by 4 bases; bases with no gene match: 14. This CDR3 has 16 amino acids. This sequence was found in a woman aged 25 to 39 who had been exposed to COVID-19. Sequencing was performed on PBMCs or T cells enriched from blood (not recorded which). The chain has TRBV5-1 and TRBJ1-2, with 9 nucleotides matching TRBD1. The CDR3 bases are TGCGCCAGCAGCCAAATGCCCGGGACAGGGACGGCTGGCTACACCTTC. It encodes CASSQMPGTGTAGYTF.